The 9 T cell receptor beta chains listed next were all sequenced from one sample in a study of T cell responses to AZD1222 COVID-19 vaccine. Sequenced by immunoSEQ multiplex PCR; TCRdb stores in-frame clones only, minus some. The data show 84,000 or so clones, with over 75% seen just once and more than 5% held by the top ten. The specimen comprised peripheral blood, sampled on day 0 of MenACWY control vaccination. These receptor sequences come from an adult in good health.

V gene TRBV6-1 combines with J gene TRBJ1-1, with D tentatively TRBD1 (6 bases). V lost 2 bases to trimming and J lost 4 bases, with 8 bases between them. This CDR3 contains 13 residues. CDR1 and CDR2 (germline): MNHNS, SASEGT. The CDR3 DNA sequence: TGTGCCAGCAGTGAACTAGGGGGCACTGAAGCTTTCTTT. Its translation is CASSELGGTEAFF.

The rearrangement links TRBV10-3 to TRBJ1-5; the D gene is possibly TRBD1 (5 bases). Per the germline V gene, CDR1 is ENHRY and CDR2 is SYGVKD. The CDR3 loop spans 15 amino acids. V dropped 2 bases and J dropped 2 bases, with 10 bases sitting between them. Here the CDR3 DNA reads TGTGCCATCAGTGAGGGCGAAGGGGGCAATCAGCCCCAGCATTTT. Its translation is CAISEGEGGNQPQHF.

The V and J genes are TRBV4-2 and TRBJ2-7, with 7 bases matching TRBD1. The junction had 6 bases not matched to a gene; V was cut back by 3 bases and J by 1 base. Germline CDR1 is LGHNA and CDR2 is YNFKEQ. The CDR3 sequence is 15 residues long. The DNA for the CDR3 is TGTGCCAGCAGCCAGAGGGACAGTCCTTCCTACGAGCAGTACTTC. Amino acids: CASSQRDSPSYEQYF.

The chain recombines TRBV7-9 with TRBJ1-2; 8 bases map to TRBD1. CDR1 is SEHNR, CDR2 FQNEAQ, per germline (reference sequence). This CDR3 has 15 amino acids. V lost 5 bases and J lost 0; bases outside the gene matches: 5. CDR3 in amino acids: CASSPRDRPNYGYTF. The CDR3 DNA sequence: TGTGCCAGCAGCCCAAGGGACAGGCCTAACTATGGCTACACCTTC.

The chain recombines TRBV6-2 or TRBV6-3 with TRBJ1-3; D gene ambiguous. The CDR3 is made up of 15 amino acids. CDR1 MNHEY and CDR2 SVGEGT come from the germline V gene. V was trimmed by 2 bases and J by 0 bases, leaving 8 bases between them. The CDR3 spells CASSYLGNSGNTIYF. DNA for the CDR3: TGTGCCAGCAGTTACCTCGGGAACTCTGGAAACACCATATATTTT.

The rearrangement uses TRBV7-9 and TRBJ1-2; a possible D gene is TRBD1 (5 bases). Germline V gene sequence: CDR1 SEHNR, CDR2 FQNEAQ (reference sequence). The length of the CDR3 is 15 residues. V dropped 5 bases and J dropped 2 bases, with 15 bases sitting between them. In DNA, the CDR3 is TGTGCCAGCAGCCCCGGCGGGGCCTCCAACTATGGCTACACCTTC. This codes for CASSPGGASNYGYTF.

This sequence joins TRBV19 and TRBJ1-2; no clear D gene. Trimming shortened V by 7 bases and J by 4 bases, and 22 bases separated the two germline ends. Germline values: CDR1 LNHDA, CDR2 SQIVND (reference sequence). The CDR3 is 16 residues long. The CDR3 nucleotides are TGTGCCAGTACCCCCAAAGCAGAGGTGAAAATCTATGGCTACACCTTC. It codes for CASTPKAEVKIYGYTF.

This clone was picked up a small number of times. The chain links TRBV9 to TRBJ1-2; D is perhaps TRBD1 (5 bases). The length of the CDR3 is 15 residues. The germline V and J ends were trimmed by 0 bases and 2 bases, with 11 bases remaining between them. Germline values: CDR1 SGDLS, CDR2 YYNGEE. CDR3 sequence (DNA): TGTGCCAGCAGCGTAGGGTGGGGGACGAACTATGGCTACACCTTC. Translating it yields CASSVGWGTNYGYTF. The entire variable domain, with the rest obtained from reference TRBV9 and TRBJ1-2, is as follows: DSGVTQTPKHLITATGQRVTLRCSPRSGDLSVYWYQQSLDQGLQFLIQYYNGEERAKGNILERFSAQQFPDLHSELNLSSLELGDSALYFCASSVGWGTNYGYTFGSGTRLTVV.

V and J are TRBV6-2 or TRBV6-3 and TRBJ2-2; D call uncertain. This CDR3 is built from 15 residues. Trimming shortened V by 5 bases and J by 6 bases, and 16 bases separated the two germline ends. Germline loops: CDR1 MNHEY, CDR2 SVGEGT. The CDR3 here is CASSDLPRLPGELFF. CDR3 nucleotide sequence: TGTGCCAGCAGTGACCTCCCAAGGTTGCCCGGGGAGCTGTTTTTT.